The 20 T cell receptor beta chains presented below share a single source sample, sequenced in a study of CD8 T cells in Susac syndrome. A quantity of roughly 0.5 to 1 ug RNA underwent reverse transcription using random hexamers. Using its own MiXCR run on the immunoSEQ multiplex PCR reads, TCRdb lists one record per CDR3 protein. Of 170,000 or so distinct CDR3 sequences listed, about 96% are singletons. The sequencing input was CD4+ T cells from PBMCs. These receptors were obtained from a human donor with Susac syndrome.

This clonotype was seen a single time. The chain couples TRBV29-1 to TRBJ1-5; the match to TRBD1 covers 8 bases. The length of the CDR3 is 14 residues. Germline CDR1 is SQVTM and CDR2 is ANQGSEA. Trimming cost V 4 bases and J 4 bases; bases outside gene matches: 6. CDR3 coding DNA: TGCAGCGTTGCTACCGACAGGGGTAATCAGCCCCAGCATTTT. Translating gives CSVATDRGNQPQHF.

The J gene is TRBJ2-3, the V gene TRBV7-2; D might be TRBD1 or TRBD2, each matching 6 bases. This CDR3 has 16 amino acids. CDR1 is SGHTA, CDR2 FQGNSA, per germline. The ends were cut back, 5 bases at V and 2 bases at J, with 17 bases in the middle. The chain's CDR3 is CASSPAWGRDTDTQYF. The CDR3 nucleotides read TGTGCCAGCAGCCCTGCTTGGGGGCGGGACACAGATACGCAGTATTTT.

This clonotype has just a few counts. The CDR3 DNA is TGCAGCGTTGAAGGGCAGTTGAACACTGAAGCTTTCTTT. Translation gives CSVEGQLNTEAFF. The V and J genes are TRBV29-1 and TRBJ1-1, with no clear D. CDR1 and CDR2 (germline): SQVTM, ANQGSEA. Trimming left V 1 base short and J 0 bases short, with 6 bases between. CDR3 length: 13 amino acids.

The chain combines TRBV30 with TRBJ2-2; D call uncertain. In germline, CDR1 is GTSNPN, CDR2 SVGIG (reference sequence). This CDR3 region has 11 residues. The ends were cut back, 1 base at V and 6 bases at J, with 3 bases in the middle. The chain's CDR3 is CAWSEAGELFF. In DNA form, the CDR3 reads TGTGCCTGGAGTGAGGCCGGGGAGCTGTTTTTT.

The chain joins TRBV15 to TRBJ2-7; 9 nucleotides line up with TRBD1. Germline lookup yields CDR1 LNHNV and CDR2 YYDKDF (reference sequence). The CDR3 is 17 residues long. J lost 3 bases, V lost 0 bases, and 9 bases had no gene match. DNA for the CDR3: TGTGCCACCAGCAGAGATGGGGGGACAGGGACGTTCTACGAGCAGTACTTC. Translated: CATSRDGGTGTFYEQYF.

The V gene is TRBV5-1, the J gene TRBJ2-5, with D uncertain. The V gene lost 2 bases and the J gene lost 2 bases, with 10 bases spanning the gap. Per germline, CDR1 SGHRS and CDR2 YFSETQ. The CDR3 is 14 amino acids. For the CDR3, the DNA is TGCGCCAGCAGCTTCAGTACAGCGCAAGAGACCCAGTACTTC. Amino acid sequence: CASSFSTAQETQYF.

The chain employs TRBV12-3 or TRBV12-4 and TRBJ2-5; maybe TRBD1 (5 bases). Trimming pared 6 bases from V and 8 bases from J, leaving 13 bases between. The length of the CDR3 is 12 residues. This CDR3 is CASSPNQGTQYF. In DNA form, the CDR3 reads TGTGCCAGCAGCCCGAACCAGGGCACCCAGTACTTC.

The chain has TRBV12-3 or TRBV12-4 and TRBJ1-2; weak D call: TRBD1 (5 bases). This CDR3 is built from 12 residues. The V and J ends lost 6 bases and 8 bases respectively, with 13 bases between them. As DNA, the CDR3 is TGTGCCAGCAGCTTCGGGGGGATCGGCTACACCTTC. It yields the protein CASSFGGIGYTF.

The chain links TRBV4-3 to TRBJ2-5; TRBD1 is a possible D gene (6 bases). The CDR3 sequence is 13 residues long. Trimming removed 3 bases at V and 5 bases at J, with 10 bases between. The germline V gene encodes CDR1 LGHNA and CDR2 YSLEER. The CDR3 nucleotides read TGCGCCAGCAGCCATTCTAGGGGGGAGACCCAGTACTTC. This gives the protein CASSHSRGETQYF.

The genes are TRBV20-1 and TRBJ2-3; tentative D call: TRBD2 (5 bases). The CDR3 is 14 amino acids. V was clipped by 6 bases and J by 7 bases, with 20 bases between them. CDR1 is DFQATT and CDR2 is SNEGSKA in the germline V gene (reference sequence). CDR3 protein: CSASRGPLGNTQYF. CDR3 nucleotide sequence: TGCAGTGCCTCTCGGGGTCCCCTGGGAAATACGCAGTATTTT.

The chain recombines TRBV24-1 with TRBJ1-2; no definite D call. This CDR3 is built from 11 residues. Trimming stripped 2 bases from V and 10 bases from J, with 7 bases between. Germline V gives CDR1 KGHDR, CDR2 SFDVKD. CDR3 bases: TGTGCCACCAGTGATTCCGGGGACTACACCTTC. Translated, it gives CATSDSGDYTF.

This chain connects TRBV3-1 to TRBJ2-1; D uncertain. Trimming removed 4 bases from V and 10 bases from J, with 8 bases in between. The CDR3 is 11 amino acids. Germline loops: CDR1 LGHDT, CDR2 YNNKEL (reference sequence). The CDR3: CASSRTQEQFF. CDR3 DNA sequence: TGTGCCAGCAGCCGAACACAGGAGCAGTTCTTC.

This clonotype was seen once. The V and J genes are TRBV20-1 and TRBJ2-2, with 8 bases fitting TRBD2. J was trimmed by 1 base and V by 1 base; bases with no gene match: 5. From germline, CDR1 is DFQATT and CDR2 SNEGSKA (reference sequence). The CDR3 length is 16 residues. The CDR3 spells CSARVAGSKNTGELFF. For the CDR3, the DNA is TGCAGTGCTAGAGTAGCGGGATCGAAGAACACCGGGGAGCTGTTTTTT.

The chain carries TRBV6-5 and TRBJ2-5; possibly TRBD1 for D (5 bases). The CDR3 is made up of 13 amino acids. The ends were cut back, 7 bases at V and 2 bases at J, with 11 bases in the middle. Germline V gives CDR1 MNHEY, CDR2 SVGAGI. CDR3 residues: CASTQNRQETQYF. CDR3 coding DNA: TGTGCCAGCACTCAGAACAGGCAAGAGACCCAGTACTTC.

This sequence joins TRBV21-1 and TRBJ1-4; TRBD1 reflects the table's D call only, with no check against the DNA. TRBV21-1 is designated a pseudogene. The CDR3 has 13 amino acids. CDR3 residues: CASKGRQGEKLFF. Written as DNA, the CDR3 is TGTGCCAGCAAGGGGCGACAGGGTGAAAAACTGTTTTTT.

A single count supports this clonotype. This chain joins TRBV29-1 and TRBJ2-5; 7 bases are a match to TRBD2. The V gene end was trimmed by 3 bases and the J gene end by 7 bases; junction bases not matched to a gene: 11. Germline values: CDR1 SQVTM, CDR2 ANQGSEA. The CDR3 loop spans 14 amino acids. The chain's CDR3 is CSVELADHQGTQYF. The DNA for the CDR3 is TGCAGCGTTGAGCTAGCGGACCACCAGGGGACCCAGTACTTC. The full variable domain, its missing parts supplied by reference TRBV29-1 and TRBJ2-5, is SAVISQKPSRDICQRGTSLTIQCQVDSQVTMMFWYRQQPGQSLTLIATANQGSEATYESGFVIDKFPISRPNLTFSTLTVSNMSPEDSSIYLCSVELADHQGTQYFGPGTRLLVL.

This clonotype has just one count. The V call is TRBV30, the J call TRBJ1-2; D perhaps matches TRBD1 (5 bases). The V and J ends lost 1 base and 3 bases respectively, with 9 bases between them. The CDR3 spans 13 residues. Germline-derived CDR1 and CDR2 are GTSNPN and SVGIG (reference sequence). CDR3 in amino acids: CAWSAREDYGYTF. In nucleotides, the CDR3 is TGTGCCTGGAGTGCCAGGGAGGACTATGGCTACACCTTC. Full variable domain (missing parts from reference TRBV30 and TRBJ1-2): SQTIHQWPATLVQPVGSPLSLECTVEGTSNPNLYWYRQAAGRGLQLLFYSVGIGQISSEVPQNLSASRPQDRQFILSSKKLLLSDSGFYLCAWSAREDYGYTFGSGTRLTVV.

V is TRBV6-2 or TRBV6-3 and J is TRBJ2-7; D is unresolved. The CDR3 has 13 amino acids. Germline values: CDR1 MNHEY, CDR2 SVGEGT. Between the trimmed V and J ends, which lost 5 bases and 5 bases, there was a span of 13 bases. CDR3 nucleotide sequence: TGTGCCAGCAGTCCCCGTCCGGAGAACGAGCAGTACTTC. It is translated as CASSPRPENEQYF.

The genes are TRBV20-1 and TRBJ2-7, with D perhaps being TRBD1 or TRBD2 (5 bases each). Germline CDR1 DFQATT, CDR2 SNEGSKA (reference sequence). The CDR3 consists of 16 residues. V gave up 6 bases and J gave up 3 bases, with 24 bases separating them. The CDR3 coding sequence is TGCAGTGCCAGCCCGGGGCTGGGGAGCGAGGGCTACGAGCAGTACTTC. Encoded protein: CSASPGLGSEGYEQYF.

The chain has TRBV13 and TRBJ2-5, with TRBD2 as a possible D gene (6 bases). Trimming pared 0 bases from V and 0 bases from J, leaving 8 bases between. The CDR3 has 15 residues. Germline V gene lookup returns CDR1 PRHDT and CDR2 FYEKMQ (reference sequence). In DNA form, the CDR3 reads TGTGCCAGCAGCTTAGGCTGGGGGGACCAAGAGACCCAGTACTTC. Translated: CASSLGWGDQETQYF.